The present TCR beta chain was sequenced within a study of blood T cell repertoires in COVID-19. For the study at large: PBMCs, B-cell-depleted T cells, or T cells were the source of the cDNA or gDNA that made up the material.

The V gene's germline CDR1 is SGHTA and CDR2 FQGTGA. Trimming cost V 3 bases and J 0 bases, with 6 bases left between them. This CDR3 spans 15 amino acids. Per the study methods: The authors estimated nucleated cell counts from reference gene primer amplification. This table comes from immunoSEQ multiplex PCR, and its TCRdb copy is limited to in-frame clones, with some not included. For V, J and clone size, that table is used; D and trimming come from the DNA. The sample holds some 74,000 clones, 75% to 90% seen once. The source is an elderly woman with acute or convalescent COVID-19. The rearrangement uses TRBV7-3 and TRBJ1-6; possibly TRBD1 for D (6 bases). Sequenced input: peripheral blood. CDR3 nucleotide sequence: TGTGCCAGCAGCTTGACAGGCTCCTATAATTCACCCCTCCACTTT. Amino acid sequence: CASSLTGSYNSPLHF.